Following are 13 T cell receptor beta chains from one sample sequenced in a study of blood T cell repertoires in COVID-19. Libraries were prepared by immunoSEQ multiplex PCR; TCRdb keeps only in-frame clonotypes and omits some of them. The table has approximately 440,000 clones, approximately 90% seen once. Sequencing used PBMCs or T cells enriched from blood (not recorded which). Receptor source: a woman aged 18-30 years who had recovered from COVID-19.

The CDR3 bases are TGTGCCAGCAGCCCCTTTGGGGAGGAGGGAAACACTGAAGCTTTCTTT. Translated, it gives CASSPFGEEGNTEAFF. The chain employs TRBV4-2 and TRBJ1-1; D is undetermined. The germline CDR1 and CDR2 sequences are LGHNA and YNFKEQ. This CDR3 has 16 residues. V was pared by 4 bases and J by 2 bases, with 17 bases between.

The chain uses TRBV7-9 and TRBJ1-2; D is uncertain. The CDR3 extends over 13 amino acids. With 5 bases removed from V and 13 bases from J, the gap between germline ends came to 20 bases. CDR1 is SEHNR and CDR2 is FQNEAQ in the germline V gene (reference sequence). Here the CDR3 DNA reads TGTGCCAGCAGCCCCTGGCGGGAGGTCGAACGCACCTTC. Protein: CASSPWREVERTF.

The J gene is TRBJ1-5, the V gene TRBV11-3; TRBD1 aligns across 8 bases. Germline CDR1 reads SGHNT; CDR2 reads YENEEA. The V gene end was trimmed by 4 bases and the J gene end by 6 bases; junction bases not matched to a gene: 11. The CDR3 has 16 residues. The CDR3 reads CASSSLTGAVGQPQHF. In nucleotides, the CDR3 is TGTGCCAGCAGCTCTTTGACAGGGGCCGTGGGTCAGCCCCAGCATTTT.

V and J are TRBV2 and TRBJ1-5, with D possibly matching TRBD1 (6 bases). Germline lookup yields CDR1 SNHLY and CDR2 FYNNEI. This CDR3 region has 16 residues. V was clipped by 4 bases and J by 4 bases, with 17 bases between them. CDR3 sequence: CASSVRTGFGNQPQHF. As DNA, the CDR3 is TGTGCCAGCAGTGTCCGAACAGGGTTTGGTAATCAGCCCCAGCATTTT.

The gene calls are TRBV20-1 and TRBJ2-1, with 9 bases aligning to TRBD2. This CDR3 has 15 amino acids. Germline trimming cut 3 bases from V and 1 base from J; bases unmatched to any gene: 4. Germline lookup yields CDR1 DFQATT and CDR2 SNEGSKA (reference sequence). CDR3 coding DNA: TGCAGTGCTAGTAGCGGGGGCTATTCCTACAATGAGCAGTTCTTC. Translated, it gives CSASSGGYSYNEQFF.

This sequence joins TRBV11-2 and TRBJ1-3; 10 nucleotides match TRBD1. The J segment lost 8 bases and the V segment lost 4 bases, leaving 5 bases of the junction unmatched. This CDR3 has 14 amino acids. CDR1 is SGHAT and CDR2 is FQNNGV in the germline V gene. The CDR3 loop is CASSSSTGGDTIYF. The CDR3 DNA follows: TGTGCCAGCAGCTCCTCGACAGGGGGCGACACCATATATTTT.

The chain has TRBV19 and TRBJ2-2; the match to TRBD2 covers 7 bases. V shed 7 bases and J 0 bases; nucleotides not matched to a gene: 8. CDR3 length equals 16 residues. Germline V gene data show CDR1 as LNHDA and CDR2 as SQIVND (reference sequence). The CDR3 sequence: CASKERGAANTGELFF. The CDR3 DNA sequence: TGTGCCAGTAAGGAGCGGGGTGCGGCGAACACCGGGGAGCTGTTTTTT.

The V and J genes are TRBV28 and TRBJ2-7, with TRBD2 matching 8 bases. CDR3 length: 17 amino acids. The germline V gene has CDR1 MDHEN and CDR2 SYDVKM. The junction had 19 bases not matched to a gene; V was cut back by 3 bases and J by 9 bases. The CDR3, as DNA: TGTGCCAGCAGTTTGATGCAGGGGAAGGCGGGGGGATCAGGGCAGTACTTC. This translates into CASSLMQGKAGGSGQYF. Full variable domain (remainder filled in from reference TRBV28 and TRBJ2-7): DVKVTQSSRYLVKRTGEKVFLECVQDMDHENMFWYRQDPGLGLRLIYFSYDVKMKEKGDIPEGYSVSREKKERFSLILESASTNQTSMYLCASSLMQGKAGGSGQYFGPGTRLTVT.

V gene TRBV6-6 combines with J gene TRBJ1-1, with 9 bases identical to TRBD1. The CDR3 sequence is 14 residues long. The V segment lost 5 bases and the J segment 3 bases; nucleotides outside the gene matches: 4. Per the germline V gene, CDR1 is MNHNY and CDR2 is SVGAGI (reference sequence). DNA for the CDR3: TGTGCCAGCAGTGCCACAGGGGGCGACACTGAAGCTTTCTTT. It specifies CASSATGGDTEAFF.

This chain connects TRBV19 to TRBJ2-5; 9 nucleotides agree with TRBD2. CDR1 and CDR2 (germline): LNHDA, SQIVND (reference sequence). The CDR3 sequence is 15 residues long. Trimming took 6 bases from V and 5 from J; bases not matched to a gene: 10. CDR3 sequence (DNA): TGTGCCAGTAGGTTAGCGGGGGCCCCCCGGGAGACCCAGTACTTC. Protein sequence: CASRLAGAPRETQYF.

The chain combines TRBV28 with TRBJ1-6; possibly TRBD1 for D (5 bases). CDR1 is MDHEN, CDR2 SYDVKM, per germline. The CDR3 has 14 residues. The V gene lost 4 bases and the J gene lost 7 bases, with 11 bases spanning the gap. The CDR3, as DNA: TGTGCCAGCAGTTCCGGAGGGGTCAATTCACCCCTCCACTTT. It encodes CASSSGGVNSPLHF.

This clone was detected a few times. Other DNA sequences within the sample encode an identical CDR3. In DNA form, the CDR3 reads TGTGCCAGCAGCTTTCAGGAGAACACTGAAGCTTTCTTT. It translates to CASSFQENTEAFF. The rearrangement joins TRBV7-9 to TRBJ1-1; unclear D gene. Germline-derived CDR1 and CDR2 are SEHNR and FQNEAQ (reference sequence). The CDR3 consists of 13 residues. V was pared by 3 bases and J by 1 base, with 6 bases between.

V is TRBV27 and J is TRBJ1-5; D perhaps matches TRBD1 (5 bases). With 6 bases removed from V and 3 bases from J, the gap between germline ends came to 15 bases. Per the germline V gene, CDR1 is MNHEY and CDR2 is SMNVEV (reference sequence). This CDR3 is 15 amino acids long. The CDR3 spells CASSYRGGDNQPQHF. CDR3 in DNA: TGTGCCAGCAGCTATAGGGGTGGTGACAATCAGCCCCAGCATTTT.